This is a list of T cell receptor beta chains from one sample in a study of patients and donors after allogeneic stem cell transplantation. TCRdb re-derived calls from the RT-PCR reads in MiXCR, one entry per CDR3 protein. Among about a million distinct CDR3 sequences listed, roughly 17% were seen once. Sequenced sample: blood, either unsorted or a sorted T cell fraction (not recorded which). The source of these receptors is a human donor who was either an allogeneic HSCT recipient or a stem cell or donor lymphocyte infusion donor (not recorded which). It is not recorded whose cells these are; they may come from a transplant donor. CDR3s include the opening cysteine and the closing phenylalanine or tryptophan. The order of the fields is clone size, J gene, V gene, D gene, CDR3 protein, CDR3 DNA. D genes are given only for firm matches. A clone size is listed for some rows: how often the clone was seen (once, few, many), or a class if it is expanded.

few TRBJ2-7 TRBV7-2 TRBD2 CASSLSSGGLNEQYF TGTGCCAGCAGCTTATCATCGGGGGGGCTGAACGAGCAGTACTTC
. TRBJ2-1 TRBV3-1 TRBD2 CASSHVVSGRGGHEQFF TGTGCCAGCAGCCACGTAGTTAGCGGGAGAGGGGGTCATGAGCAGTTCTTC
. TRBJ2-7 TRBV12-3/TRBV12-4 TRBD2 CASSPQDSRLAGFSYEQYF TGTGCCAGCAGCCCACAGGACAGCCGACTAGCGGGTTTCTCCTACGAGCAGTACTTC
few TRBJ2-7 TRBV20-1 . CSASSPGDEQYF TGCAGTGCTAGTAGCCCGGGAGACGAGCAGTACTTC
. TRBJ2-3 TRBV28 . CASSFYRTDTQYF TGTGCCAGCAGTTTCTATCGGACCGATACGCAGTATTTT
few TRBJ2-5 TRBV12-3/TRBV12-4 TRBD2 CASLLAGGPPNF TGTGCCAGCTTGCTAGCGGGGGGGCCACCCAACTTC
few TRBJ2-5 TRBV7-8 TRBD1 CASSWETTGWGETQYF TGTGCCAGCAGCTGGGAGACGACAGGGTGGGGAGAGACCCAGTACTTC
. TRBJ2-7 TRBV4-3 . CASSQDRELEQYF TGCGCCAGCAGCCAAGACCGAGAGCTCGAGCAGTACTTC
few TRBJ1-2 TRBV29-1 . CSVDWEGYTF TGCAGCGTTGACTGGGAGGGCTACACCTTC
many TRBJ2-5 TRBV20-1 . CSATDQETQYF TGCAGTGCTACGGACCAAGAGACCCAGTACTTC
. TRBJ1-4 TRBV5-1 . CASSSGAQGNEKLFF TGCGCCAGCAGCTCGGGGGCGCAGGGTAATGAAAAACTGTTTTTT
. TRBJ1-4 TRBV7-4 TRBD1 CASSCWTGNEKLFF TGTGCCAGCAGCTGTTGGACAGGGAATGAAAAACTGTTTTTT
. TRBJ1-2 TRBV5-1 . CASSPRRLGWVVANYGYTF TGCGCCAGCAGCCCGCGGAGATTGGGTTGGGTCGTTGCTAACTATGGCTACACCTTC
. TRBJ2-7 TRBV5-1 TRBD2 CASGPGLAGGPLEQYF TGCGCCAGCGGACCGGGACTAGCGGGAGGGCCGCTGGAGCAGTACTTC
once TRBJ1-1 TRBV7-9 . CASSLPLFGGEGTEAFF TGTGCCAGCAGCCTACCCCTGTTCGGGGGAGAAGGCACTGAAGCTTTCTTT
few TRBJ2-2 TRBV12-3/TRBV12-4 TRBD1 CASSQPWGQGTGELFF TGTGCCAGCAGTCAACCTTGGGGACAGGGCACCGGGGAGCTGTTTTTT
. TRBJ2-3 TRBV29-1 TRBD1 CSVVQGAGDTQYF TGCAGCGTTGTCCAGGGGGCAGGAGATACGCAGTATTTT